Below are 14 T cell receptor beta chains sequenced from a single sample in a study of PD-1 blockade in classical Hodgkin lymphoma. Some clones are missing from TCRdb's copy, which holds only in-frame ones; the method was immunoSEQ multiplex PCR. The table shows 100,000 or so clones, with around 89% occurring only once. In every patient, relapse followed autologous stem cell transplantation, while exposure to brentuximab vedotin differed. Sequenced material: peripheral blood mononuclear cells (PBMCs), taken before the second cycle of nivolumab. The receptors were gathered from a human donor with classical Hodgkin lymphoma.

V is TRBV6-5 and J is TRBJ2-1; TRBD2 aligns across 7 bases. The CDR3 length is 12 residues. Germline V lookup: CDR1 MNHEY, CDR2 SVGAGI. V was clipped by 7 bases and J by 9 bases; unmatched bases: 6. CDR3 DNA sequence: TGTGCCAGCACCAAGGGCGGGGGTGAGCAGTTCTTC. It translates to CASTKGGGEQFF.

This chain links TRBV10-3 with TRBJ2-1; D unresolved. Germline V lookup: CDR1 ENHRY, CDR2 SYGVKD. The CDR3 covers 19 residues. Trimming shortened V by 0 bases and J by 0 bases, and 18 bases separated the two germline ends. This CDR3 reads CAISESPSATASSYNEQFF. CDR3 DNA: TGTGCCATCAGTGAGTCGCCTTCGGCAACGGCGAGCTCCTACAATGAGCAGTTCTTC.

This clone was seen only once. The chain employs TRBV15 and TRBJ2-7; D call uncertain. CDR1 is LNHNV, CDR2 YYDKDF, per germline (reference sequence). This CDR3 contains 13 residues. V was shortened by 8 bases and J by 2 bases, with 13 bases between the two germline ends. CDR3 coding DNA: TGTGCCACCCGTCGGACGGAGACCTACGAGCAGTACTTC. This gives the protein CATRRTETYEQYF.

The chain employs TRBV4-1 and TRBJ1-5, with 10 positions matching TRBD1. The CDR3 loop spans 13 amino acids. CDR1 and CDR2 from the germline V gene are MGHRA and YSYEKL. Losses at the gene ends were 5 bases for V and 8 bases for J; bases not matched to a gene: 3. This CDR3 reads CASSGTGAEPQHF. The CDR3 DNA is TGCGCCAGCAGCGGGACAGGGGCTGAGCCCCAGCATTTT.

This rearrangement joins TRBV27 to TRBJ2-1; weak D call: TRBD2 (5 bases). The CDR3 runs 17 residues. Germline values: CDR1 MNHEY, CDR2 SMNVEV (reference sequence). Between the trimmed V and J ends, which lost 5 bases and 0 bases, there was a span of 17 bases. The CDR3 protein is CASSPRRLPSSYNEQFF. CDR3 sequence (DNA): TGTGCCAGCAGTCCCAGGAGACTACCAAGCTCCTACAATGAGCAGTTCTTC.

The gene calls are TRBV28 and TRBJ2-5; D is undetermined. Germline V gene lookup returns CDR1 MDHEN and CDR2 SYDVKM. The V end was cut by 3 bases, the J end by 3 bases, with 8 bases between. The CDR3 length is 13 residues. The CDR3 nucleotides read TGTGCCAGCAGTTTTAACTTAGAAGAGACCCAGTACTTC. As protein: CASSFNLEETQYF.

The genes are TRBV27 and TRBJ2-1; D is unresolved. Trimming pared 5 bases from V and 9 bases from J, leaving 26 bases between. The CDR3 has 17 residues. Germline V CDR1 and CDR2: MNHEY, SMNVEV (reference sequence). The CDR3 coding sequence is TGTGCCAGCAGTCTCCTCCCGGTAGTCTCCCCTGCTTCTGAGCAGTTCTTC. Amino acids: CASSLLPVVSPASEQFF.

V and J are TRBV19 and TRBJ1-2; a weak D match, TRBD1 (6 bases). The ends were cut back, 5 bases at V and 2 bases at J, with 15 bases in the middle. Germline V lookup: CDR1 LNHDA, CDR2 SQIVND (reference sequence). The CDR3 is 15 residues long. CDR3 protein: CASSGTMGTNYGYTF. In DNA form, the CDR3 reads TGTGCCAGTAGTGGGACTATGGGGACAAACTATGGCTACACCTTC.

The V gene is TRBV4-2, the J gene TRBJ2-7, with D maybe TRBD2 (5 bases). The CDR3 has 14 residues. Between the trimmed V and J ends, which lost 2 bases and 3 bases, there was a span of 11 bases. The V gene's germline CDR1 is LGHNA and CDR2 YNFKEQ. CDR3 region: CASSQSREGYEQYF. The CDR3 nucleotides are TGTGCCAGCAGCCAATCCCGGGAAGGCTACGAGCAGTACTTC.

This clone was counted once. The chain is built from TRBV27 and TRBJ1-2; TRBD1 is a possible D gene (5 bases). CDR1 is MNHEY, CDR2 SMNVEV, per germline (reference sequence). The CDR3 totals 14 residues. V dropped 5 bases and J dropped 3 bases, with 13 bases sitting between them. The CDR3 DNA sequence: TGTGCCAGCAGTCCGCTGGCGGGGGACTATGGCTACACCTTC. It is translated as CASSPLAGDYGYTF.

The genes are TRBV5-6 and TRBJ1-1, with D tentatively TRBD1 (6 bases). Between the trimmed V and J ends, which lost 2 bases and 3 bases, there was a span of 14 bases. The CDR3 consists of 15 residues. Germline V gene lookup returns CDR1 SGHDT and CDR2 YYEEEE. CDR3 sequence (DNA): TGTGCCAGCAGCTTTCAGGGGATTCTGGACACTGAAGCTTTCTTT. Encoded protein: CASSFQGILDTEAFF.

V and J are TRBV5-1 and TRBJ2-3; possible D gene TRBD1, 6 bases. Trimming stripped 4 bases from V and 6 bases from J, with 18 bases between. From germline, CDR1 is SGHRS and CDR2 YFSETQ. This CDR3 is built from 15 residues. The CDR3, as DNA: TGCGCCAGCAGCCCAGACCCGACAGGAAGGGATACGCAGTATTTT. It yields the protein CASSPDPTGRDTQYF.

The gene calls are TRBV18 and TRBJ1-2; D is perhaps TRBD1 (6 bases). CDR3 length: 15 amino acids. Germline lookup yields CDR1 KGHSH and CDR2 LQKENI. Trimming pared 1 base from V and 4 bases from J, leaving 13 bases between. CDR3: CASSPLGGLSYGYTF. CDR3 bases: TGTGCCAGCTCACCACTGGGGGGGCTTAGCTATGGCTACACCTTC. Combining the CDR3 with reference TRBV18 and TRBJ1-2 gives the whole variable domain NAGVMQNPRHLVRRRGQEARLRCSPMKGHSHVYWYRQLPEEGLKFMVYLQKENIIDESGMPKERFSAEFPKEGPSILRIQQVVRGDSAAYFCASSPLGGLSYGYTFGSGTRLTVV.

The J gene is TRBJ1-2, the V gene TRBV10-3; 9 nucleotides line up with TRBD1. This CDR3 has 14 residues. The germline gives CDR1 ENHRY, CDR2 SYGVKD. Germline trimming cut 3 bases from V and 6 bases from J; bases unmatched to any gene: 5. The CDR3 loop reads CAISDRTGGNGYTF. The CDR3 DNA reads TGTGCCATCAGTGATCGAACAGGGGGCAATGGCTACACCTTC.